The 4 T cell receptor beta chains presented below share a single source sample, sequenced in a study of memory CD4+ T cells and cytomegalovirus serostatus. The data were produced by immunoSEQ multiplex PCR, yet TCRdb's version contains in-frame clones alone and is incomplete. The repertoire holds some 29,000 clones, under 80% seen once, with about 0.65% in the top ten. The sort gate was single viable CD3+CD4+CD8-CD45RO+ cells for memory CD4+ T cells. Specimen: memory CD4+ T cells from blood. The receptor set was obtained from an adult in good health and CMV-seronegative. Some clones in this sample may be carry-over from other donors' samples.

This clone was recorded only once. The chain carries TRBV7-9 and TRBJ2-5; the match to TRBD2 covers 7 bases. J was trimmed by 3 bases and V by 2 bases; bases with no gene match: 6. The CDR3 covers 15 residues. Germline V gene sequence: CDR1 SEHNR, CDR2 FQNEAQ (reference sequence). CDR3 protein: CASSLRRSGEETQYF. In DNA form, the CDR3 reads TGTGCCAGCAGCTTAAGGCGCAGCGGGGAAGAGACCCAGTACTTC.

The chain carries TRBV6-1 and TRBJ1-1; a weak D match, TRBD1 (6 bases). The CDR3 loop spans 12 amino acids. Germline-derived CDR1 and CDR2 are MNHNS and SASEGT. Trimming took off 8 bases at V and 1 base at J, with 8 bases between the two ends. CDR3 bases: TGTGCCAGCGACAGGCAGAACACTGAAGCTTTCTTT. Translating gives CASDRQNTEAFF.

The chain uses TRBV6-6 and TRBJ1-3; no reliable D call. This CDR3 comprises 14 residues. The V and J ends lost 7 bases and 3 bases respectively, with 13 bases between them. The V gene's germline CDR1 is MNHNY and CDR2 SVGAGI (reference sequence). The CDR3 nucleotides read TGTGCCAGCACAAGGAGAAGCGATGGAAACACCATATATTTT. Translating gives CASTRRSDGNTIYF.

The CDR3 DNA reads TGTGCCAGCTCACCACTCCCCAGGGTCCAAGAGACCCAGTACTTC. Translating gives CASSPLPRVQETQYF. The chain carries TRBV18 and TRBJ2-5, with D maybe TRBD1 (5 bases). Germline CDR1 is KGHSH and CDR2 is LQKENI. Trimming removed 1 base from V and 1 base from J, with 10 bases in between. This CDR3 region has 15 residues.